The sequence of this T cell receptor beta chain was determined in a study of regulatory T cells in long-lasting Graves disease. Study observations and caveats: Preferential use of TRBV28, TRBJ1-2 and TRBJ2-5 was seen in persistent disease.

Library construction for TCR beta used iRepertoire HTBI primers and Arm-PCR of CDR3 regions. TCRdb passed the multiplex PCR reads through MiXCR, listing each CDR3 protein once. The profile shows 400,000 to 500,000 distinct CDR3 sequences, 20% of them singletons. Germline V lookup: CDR1 SQVTM, CDR2 ANQGSEA. V shed 5 bases and J 1 base; nucleotides not matched to a gene: 10. The CDR3 sequence is 16 residues long. Note on this clonotype: What it binds is unknown.

Described time point: persistent/refractory GD, antithyroid drugs over 5 years with positive TRAb. From PBMCs, RNA was extracted and then used to make the TCR library. Sequencing used peripheral blood mononuclear cells (PBMCs), obtained when the disease was refractory, from a patient treated with antithyroid drugs. This chain links TRBV29-1 with TRBJ2-2; TRBD2 agrees at 7 bases. The clonotype originates from a female donor with Graves disease. CDR3 in amino acids: CSVRDLSGMNTGELFF. In DNA form, the CDR3 reads TGCAGCGTTAGGGATCTGAGCGGGATGAACACCGGGGAGCTGTTTTTT.